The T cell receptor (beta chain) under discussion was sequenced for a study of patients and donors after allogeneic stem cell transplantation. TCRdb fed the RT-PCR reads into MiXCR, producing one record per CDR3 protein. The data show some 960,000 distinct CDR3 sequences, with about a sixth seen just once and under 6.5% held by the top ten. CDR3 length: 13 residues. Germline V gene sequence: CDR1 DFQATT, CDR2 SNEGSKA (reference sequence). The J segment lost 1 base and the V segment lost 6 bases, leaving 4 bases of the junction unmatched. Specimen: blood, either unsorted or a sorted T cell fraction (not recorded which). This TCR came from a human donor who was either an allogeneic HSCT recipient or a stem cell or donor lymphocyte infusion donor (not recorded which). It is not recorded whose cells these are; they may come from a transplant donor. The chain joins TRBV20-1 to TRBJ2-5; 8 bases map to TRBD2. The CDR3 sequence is CSAAGASQETQYF. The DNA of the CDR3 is TGCAGTGCAGCGGGGGCATCCCAAGAGACCCAGTACTTC.